A single sample gave rise to the 27 T cell receptor beta chains below, sequenced in a study of blood T cell repertoires in COVID-19. Data came from immunoSEQ multiplex PCR; TCRdb stores just in-frame clones and leaves some out. This table has about 280,000 clones, 70% to 90% appearing once. The specimen was PBMCs or T cells enriched from blood (not recorded which). The receptor source for this set is a woman aged 40 to 50 who had recovered from COVID-19.

V and J are TRBV5-1 and TRBJ1-3, with a tentative D call TRBD1 (6 bases). The CDR3 is made up of 15 amino acids. The germline V gene has CDR1 SGHRS and CDR2 YFSETQ. The V end was cut by 3 bases, the J end by 1 base, with 11 bases between. The CDR3 here is CASSSTGLSGNTIYF. The CDR3 bases are TGCGCCAGCAGCTCCACAGGGTTATCTGGAAACACCATATATTTT.

A note on this clone: Other DNA sequences of this sample code for an identical CDR3. The V and J genes are TRBV28 and TRBJ2-1, with 8 nucleotides matching TRBD2. This CDR3 is built from 12 residues. V lost 9 bases, J lost 3 bases, and 1 base stayed unmatched. Germline assignment: CDR1 MDHEN and CDR2 SYDVKM. The CDR3 protein is CASTSGYNEQFF. DNA of the CDR3: TGTGCCAGTACTAGCGGCTACAATGAGCAGTTCTTC.

The gene calls are TRBV4-2 and TRBJ2-7, with 9 bases identical to TRBD1. Germline-derived CDR1 and CDR2 are LGHNA and YNFKEQ. V was clipped by 3 bases and J by 4 bases; unmatched bases: 7. The CDR3 loop spans 15 amino acids. The CDR3 nucleotides read TGTGCCAGCAGCCACGGGACAGGGAGGGAATACGAGCAGTACTTC. Translated: CASSHGTGREYEQYF.

The chain carries TRBV7-3 and TRBJ2-3; the match to TRBD2 covers 7 bases. V lost 2 bases and J lost 2; bases outside the gene matches: 4. The CDR3 contains 15 residues. The germline V gene has CDR1 SGHTA and CDR2 FQGTGA. The CDR3 loop is CASSLAGALTDTQYF. CDR3 nucleotide sequence: TGTGCCAGCAGCTTAGCGGGAGCCCTCACAGATACGCAGTATTTT. The complete variable domain, with remaining parts taken from reference TRBV7-3 and TRBJ2-3, reads GAGVSQTPSNKVTEKGKYVELRCDPISGHTALYWYRQSLGQGPEFLIYFQGTGAADDSGLPNDRFFAVRPEGSVSTLKIQRTERGDSAVYLCASSLAGALTDTQYFGPGTRLTVL.

This clone was recorded only once. The V and J genes are TRBV27 and TRBJ1-5; D is unresolved. V was shortened by 5 bases and J by 0 bases, with 5 bases between the two germline ends. The CDR3 has 13 residues. The germline V gene has CDR1 MNHEY and CDR2 SMNVEV (reference sequence). The CDR3 reads CASSRVSNQPQHF. In nucleotides, the CDR3 is TGTGCCAGCAGTCGGGTTAGCAATCAGCCCCAGCATTTT.

The chain links TRBV5-4 to TRBJ2-5, with D perhaps TRBD2 (5 bases). The CDR3 runs to 14 residues. The V and J ends lost 4 bases and 7 bases respectively, with 17 bases between them. Germline V lookup: CDR1 SGHNT, CDR2 YYREEE (reference sequence). The DNA of the CDR3 is TGTGCCAGCAGCCCAACCGGGGAGCCCGCGACCCAGTACTTC. Encoded protein: CASSPTGEPATQYF. Based on the CDR3 plus reference TRBV5-4 and TRBJ2-5, the full variable domain is ETGVTQSPTHLIKTRGQQVTLRCSSQSGHNTVSWYQQALGQGPQFIFQYYREEENGRGNFPPRFSGLQFPNYSSELNVNALELDDSALYLCASSPTGEPATQYFGPGTRLLVL.

CDR3 DNA sequence: TGTGCCAGCAGCTTCCCCGGGACAGACAGCAATCAGCCCCAGCATTTT. It codes for CASSFPGTDSNQPQHF. The chain uses TRBV28 and TRBJ1-5, with 7 bases fitting TRBD1. Per the germline V gene, CDR1 is MDHEN and CDR2 is SYDVKM. Unmatched junction bases numbered 9, after V lost 6 bases and J lost 1 base. The CDR3 spans 16 residues.

Turning to this clone: This specimen includes other DNA sequences encoding the same CDR3. The chain combines TRBV27 with TRBJ1-5, with D maybe TRBD1 (5 bases). Germline V gene lookup returns CDR1 MNHEY and CDR2 SMNVEV (reference sequence). Trimming cost V 3 bases and J 0 bases, with 9 bases left between them. There are 15 residues in the CDR3. The CDR3 region is CASSFRGYSNQPQHF. In DNA form, the CDR3 reads TGTGCCAGCAGTTTTAGGGGATATAGCAATCAGCCCCAGCATTTT.

This rearrangement joins TRBV30 to TRBJ2-7, with 9 bases matching TRBD1. Germline lookup yields CDR1 GTSNPN and CDR2 SVGIG (reference sequence). This CDR3 contains 13 residues. V gave up 1 base and J gave up 6 bases; unmatched junction bases: 4. The CDR3 loop reads CAWSGTGVSEQYF. DNA for the CDR3: TGTGCCTGGAGTGGGACAGGGGTAAGCGAGCAGTACTTC.

This chain uses TRBV6-1 with TRBJ1-1; tentative D call: TRBD1 (5 bases). This CDR3 region has 15 residues. Germline V gene data show CDR1 as MNHNS and CDR2 as SASEGT. With 3 bases removed from V and 4 bases from J, the gap between germline ends came to 15 bases. The CDR3: CASSDRGLLTTEAFF. CDR3 bases: TGTGCCAGCAGTGATAGGGGTCTCCTTACCACTGAAGCTTTCTTT.

This clone appeared once. DNA of the CDR3: TGTGCCAGCTCAGTATCAACTAATGAAAAACTGTTTTTT. It codes for CASSVSTNEKLFF. The rearrangement joins TRBV18 to TRBJ1-4; unclear D gene. V was trimmed by 5 bases and J by 0 bases, leaving 4 bases between them. The CDR3 runs 13 residues. Germline CDR1 reads KGHSH; CDR2 reads LQKENI.

In DNA, the CDR3 is TGCAGCGTCGAGAGTTCTAACTATGGCTACACCTTC. Amino acid sequence: CSVESSNYGYTF. The genes are TRBV29-1 and TRBJ1-2, with D hard to call. Germline V gives CDR1 SQVTM, CDR2 ANQGSEA. The CDR3 is 12 residues long. V lost 6 bases and J 0 bases, leaving 8 bases between the germline ends.

The rearrangement uses TRBV7-8 and TRBJ1-1, with D possibly being TRBD1 (5 bases). The V end lost 1 base, the J end lost 11 bases, and 11 bases lay between the germline ends. This CDR3 is built from 12 residues. The germline V gene encodes CDR1 SGHVS and CDR2 FQNEAQ. CDR3 DNA sequence: TGTGCCAGCAGCTTAGGGGGGGACGCCGCTTTCTTT. Its protein is CASSLGGDAAFF.

This clone was recorded once. The rearrangement joins TRBV7-2 to TRBJ2-7, with D possibly being TRBD2 (5 bases). The CDR3 covers 16 residues. V was trimmed by 4 bases and J by 3 bases, leaving 19 bases between them. Per the germline V gene, CDR1 is SGHTA and CDR2 is FQGNSA. CDR3 DNA sequence: TGTGCCAGCAGCTCTCCCCCCGGACGGCGGGTCTACGAGCAGTACTTC. It is translated as CASSSPPGRRVYEQYF.

The V and J genes are TRBV18 and TRBJ2-1; 10 bases map to TRBD2. The CDR3 runs 16 residues. The trim removed 2 bases at V and 8 bases at J, leaving 9 bases unmatched. The germline V gene encodes CDR1 KGHSH and CDR2 LQKENI. The CDR3 DNA follows: TGTGCCAGCTCACCAGCTAGCGGGAGCGGCGGGTATGAGCAGTTCTTC. Translation: CASSPASGSGGYEQFF.

The chain carries TRBV27 and TRBJ2-2; 11 bases are a match to TRBD2. Germline assignment: CDR1 MNHEY and CDR2 SMNVEV (reference sequence). With V trimmed by 5 bases and J by 2 bases, 4 bases remained unmatched. The CDR3 is made up of 16 amino acids. The CDR3 loop reads CASSPGTSGNTGELFF. CDR3 DNA sequence: TGTGCCAGCAGTCCAGGGACTAGCGGAAACACCGGGGAGCTGTTTTTT.

The CDR3 reads CASSPQRGSSYEQYF. For the CDR3, the DNA is TGTGCCAGCAGTCCTCAGCGGGGGAGCTCCTACGAGCAGTACTTC. The chain joins TRBV28 to TRBJ2-7, with 8 bases lining up with TRBD2. Germline CDR1 reads MDHEN; CDR2 reads SYDVKM. The CDR3 has 15 amino acids. The V gene end was trimmed by 5 bases and the J gene end by 0 bases; junction bases not matched to a gene: 6.

This chain links TRBV28 with TRBJ2-7; TRBD2 aligns across 8 bases. This CDR3 has 15 amino acids. Germline CDR1 and CDR2: MDHEN and SYDVKM. V trimming: 8 bases; J trimming: 6 bases; junction bases outside the gene matches: 15. CDR3 residues: CASGSAGLEYREQYF. CDR3 bases: TGTGCCAGCGGATCCGCGGGACTAGAATATCGCGAGCAGTACTTC.

The V call is TRBV28, the J call TRBJ2-7, with 10 nucleotides matching TRBD2. With 5 bases clipped from V and 0 bases from J, the junction kept 13 bases outside the gene matches. CDR3 length: 18 amino acids. Germline lookup yields CDR1 MDHEN and CDR2 SYDVKM. The CDR3 reads CASSASGSSIPPSYEQYF. CDR3 DNA: TGTGCCAGCAGTGCTAGCGGGAGTAGTATCCCTCCCTCCTACGAGCAGTACTTC.

This rearrangement joins TRBV7-8 to TRBJ1-4; 9 positions match TRBD1. Germline CDR1 is SGHVS and CDR2 is FQNEAQ. The CDR3 has 15 residues. The ends lost 1 base at V and 7 bases at J; junction bases unmatched: 4. The CDR3 DNA reads as TGTGCCAGCAGCTTAGTAGGACAGGGGAGTGAAAAACTGTTTTTT. It yields the protein CASSLVGQGSEKLFF.

This chain joins TRBV7-9 and TRBJ2-3; 8 nucleotides align to TRBD1. The CDR3 has 17 residues. Germline CDR1 and CDR2: SEHNR and FQNEAQ (reference sequence). Germline trimming cut 5 bases from V and 0 bases from J; bases unmatched to any gene: 10. DNA for the CDR3: TGTGCCAGCAGCCCCCCCCGGACAGGGCTAAGCACAGATACGCAGTATTTT. This translates into CASSPPRTGLSTDTQYF.

The chain recombines TRBV18 with TRBJ2-7, with 7 bases fitting TRBD2. Per the germline V gene, CDR1 is KGHSH and CDR2 is LQKENI. With 0 bases clipped from V and 2 bases from J, the junction kept 16 bases outside the gene matches. The CDR3 totals 19 residues. CDR3 protein: CASSPPGLADSWRTYEQYF. The DNA of the CDR3 is TGTGCCAGCTCACCACCGGGCCTAGCGGACTCCTGGCGGACCTACGAGCAGTACTTC.

In this sample, this clone turned up once. This chain uses TRBV28 with TRBJ2-1, with TRBD2 as a possible D gene (5 bases). The CDR3 is 12 residues long. The V end was cut by 9 bases, the J end by 4 bases, with 10 bases between. Germline CDR1 MDHEN, CDR2 SYDVKM. The CDR3 nucleotides are TGTGCCAGTAGCCGCGGGTACAATGAGCAGTTCTTC. It encodes CASSRGYNEQFF.

The genes are TRBV20-1 and TRBJ2-1, with a possible D match to TRBD1 (5 bases). The CDR3 consists of 11 residues. CDR1 is DFQATT and CDR2 is SNEGSKA in the germline V gene (reference sequence). V was cut by 0 bases and J by 12 bases, with 9 bases left in between. The DNA for the CDR3 is TGCAGTGCTAGAGAAGGAAGGGGGCAGTTCTTC. Its protein product is CSAREGRGQFF.

This chain uses TRBV5-6 with TRBJ1-1; possibly TRBD1 for D (5 bases). The CDR3 length is 14 residues. V lost 4 bases, J lost 5 bases, and 15 bases lay in between. CDR1 and CDR2 (germline): SGHDT, YYEEEE. Here the CDR3 DNA reads TGTGCCAGCAGCCCGGGCCCTGGGGGGACTGAAGCTTTCTTT. It codes for CASSPGPGGTEAFF.

The rearrangement joins TRBV19 to TRBJ2-6; D ambiguous. The V and J ends lost 1 base and 4 bases respectively, with 8 bases between them. This CDR3 comprises 15 residues. CDR1 is LNHDA and CDR2 is SQIVND in the germline V gene (reference sequence). The CDR3 protein is CASSIGVQGANVLTF. CDR3 sequence (DNA): TGTGCCAGTAGTATAGGTGTTCAGGGGGCCAACGTCCTGACTTTC.

This clone was counted once. The V gene is TRBV5-8, the J gene TRBJ2-2; TRBD2 matches 7 bases. Germline V gene data show CDR1 as SGHTS and CDR2 as YDEGEE. This CDR3 has 18 amino acids. V was clipped by 5 bases and J by 6 bases; unmatched bases: 19. The CDR3 DNA is TGTGCCAGCAGAACCCGGACTAGTTCAGGATTTGGCCCCGGGGAGCTGTTTTTT. This translates into CASRTRTSSGFGPGELFF.